The source of this T cell receptor (beta chain) is a study of T cells in Graves' hyperthyroidism and ophthalmopathy. Study-wide background: Once the initial diagnosis was made, peripheral blood was obtained before any treatment.

Diagnoses were made from clinical symptoms, serum measures (thyroxine and TRAb), thyroid ultrasound and orbital computed tomography. The investigators amplified TCR beta CDR3 regions from RNA transcripts. HTBI primers were the set used in a first-round RT-PCR of the TCR CDR3. TCRdb reanalysed the multiplex PCR reads using MiXCR and keeps one entry per CDR3 protein. The table includes approximately 600,000 distinct CDR3 sequences, around 14% detected once. This CDR3 region has 15 residues. V was shortened by 4 bases and J by 6 bases, with 17 bases between the two germline ends. Germline CDR1 reads SGHVS; CDR2 reads FQNEAQ. The sample holds many counts of this clonotype. The antigen is undetermined. Points from the study as a whole: A model of 13 V-J pairs discriminated ophthalmopathy from stable hyperthyroidism. Before onset, ophthalmopathy was predicted by the model a median approximately 6.5 months earlier.

This TCR derives from a young woman with Graves' ophthalmopathy. The V call is TRBV7-8, the J call TRBJ2-3; D call uncertain. The source material was blood. CDR3 sequence reads: CASSSTNYLPDTQYF. The CDR3 DNA is TGTGCCAGCAGCTCAACAAACTACCTCCCCGATACGCAGTATTTT.